This record concerns one TCR beta chain sequence. Its antigen is unidentified. The sample comes from a study of cytomegalovirus exposure and HLA in healthy donors. Findings of the study overall: Reportedly, a later analysis found an Asian-associated ancestry cluster had fewer N-insertions than the roughly 700-donor mean.

The V and J ends lost 6 bases and 5 bases, in that order; junction bases with no gene match: 9. The CDR3 sequence is 14 residues long. Germline V gives CDR1 MDHEN, CDR2 SYDVKM. It was with 60 Vbeta and 13 Jbeta primers that the PCR ran. Generated by immunoSEQ multiplex PCR, the TCRdb table keeps only in-frame clones and is missing some. This specimen shows roughly 51,000 clones; the ten leading clones hold 8% to 13%. The clonotype was recovered from a woman in her 50s in good health and CMV-seropositive. Sequencing was done on a sample of PBMCs. The rearrangement joins TRBV28 to TRBJ1-2, with 7 bases identical to TRBD1. This CDR3 is CASRVQGKLYGYTF. The CDR3 DNA is TGTGCCAGCAGGGTACAGGGGAAATTATATGGCTACACCTTC.